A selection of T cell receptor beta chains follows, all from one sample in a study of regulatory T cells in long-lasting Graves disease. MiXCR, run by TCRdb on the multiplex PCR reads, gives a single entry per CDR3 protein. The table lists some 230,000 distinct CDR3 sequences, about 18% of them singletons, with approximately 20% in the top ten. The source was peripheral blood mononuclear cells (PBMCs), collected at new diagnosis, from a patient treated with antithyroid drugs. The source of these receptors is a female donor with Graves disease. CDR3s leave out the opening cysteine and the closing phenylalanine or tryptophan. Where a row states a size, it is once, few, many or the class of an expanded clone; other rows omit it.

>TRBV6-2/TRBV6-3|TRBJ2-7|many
ASTLGRVVDEQY
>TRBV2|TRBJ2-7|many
ASSGTSGTSYEQY
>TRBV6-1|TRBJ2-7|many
ASSAGTVFAYEQY
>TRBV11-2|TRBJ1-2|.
ASSLDKGRYGYT
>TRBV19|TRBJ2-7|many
ASTDGTYEQY
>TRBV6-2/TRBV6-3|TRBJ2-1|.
ASSDGSSSYNEQF
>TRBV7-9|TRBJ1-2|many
ASSLLQGANYGYT
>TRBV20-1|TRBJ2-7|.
SAQRPADEQY
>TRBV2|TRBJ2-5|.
ASRRALETQY
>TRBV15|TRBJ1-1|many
ATSREGILNTEAF
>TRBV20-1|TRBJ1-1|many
SARGQDEAF
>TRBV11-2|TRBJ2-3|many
ASSLAALYTDTQY
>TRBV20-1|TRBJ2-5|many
SARVGWDQY
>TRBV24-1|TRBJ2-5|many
ATGTELQETQY
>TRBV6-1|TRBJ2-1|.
ASRGSKGGLAGDNEQF